One sample yielded the 17 T cell receptor beta chains listed below, sequenced in a study of long-term antiretroviral therapy in people with HIV. An immunoSEQ assay, version v3.0, was performed at survey level. Clones were read by immunoSEQ multiplex PCR, and TCRdb kept only the in-frame ones, dropping some. The repertoire includes approximately 11,000 clones, about 86% of them detected once, and 20% to 25% sits in the top ten. The sample in question was unsorted PBMCs, obtained more than 7 years after starting antiretroviral therapy. The receptors originated from a man aged 50-59 years with HIV.

The rearrangement links TRBV6-5 to TRBJ1-4; D gene unclear. CDR1 is MNHEY, CDR2 SVGAGI, per germline. Trimming shortened V by 4 bases and J by 8 bases, and 17 bases separated the two germline ends. This CDR3 has 15 residues. CDR3 DNA: TGTGCCAGCAGTTCAGAGGGAGGAATTGGGGAAAAACTGTTTTTT. Protein sequence: CASSSEGGIGEKLFF.

This clone has a handful of counts. The chain uses TRBV2 and TRBJ2-3, with TRBD2 matching 14 bases. The V segment lost 6 bases and the J segment 5 bases; nucleotides outside the gene matches: 16. CDR1 is SNHLY, CDR2 FYNNEI, per germline. This CDR3 has 19 amino acids. The CDR3 sequence: CASSPGLAGGAGRLDTQYF. For the CDR3, the DNA is TGTGCCAGCAGCCCCGGACTAGCGGGGGGTGCCGGGCGGCTAGATACGCAGTATTTT.

The chain combines TRBV6-1 with TRBJ2-7; 7 positions agree with TRBD1. This CDR3 has 18 amino acids. Germline CDR1 is MNHNS and CDR2 is SASEGT. V trimming: 3 bases; J trimming: 2 bases; junction bases outside the gene matches: 16. CDR3 nucleotide sequence: TGTGCCAGCAGTGACACCGGGACAGCTTTGAAGTCCACCTACGAGCAGTACTTC. The encoded protein is CASSDTGTALKSTYEQYF.

The rearrangement uses TRBV5-1 and TRBJ1-2; D unresolved. Germline V gene lookup returns CDR1 SGHRS and CDR2 YFSETQ. The CDR3 is 14 residues long. V was cut by 0 bases and J by 7 bases, with 13 bases left in between. CDR3 coding DNA: TGCGCCAGCAGCTTGGATCCAGGAGCTACTGGCTACACCTTC. Protein product: CASSLDPGATGYTF. Filled out from reference TRBV5-1 and TRBJ1-2, the complete variable domain reads KAGVTQTPRYLIKTRGQQVTLSCSPISGHRSVSWYQQTPGQGLQFLFEYFSETQRNKGNFPGRFSGRQFSNSRSEMNVSTLELGDSALYLCASSLDPGATGYTFGSGTRLTVV.

The V call is TRBV5-4, the J call TRBJ1-2, with a tentative D call TRBD1 (5 bases). CDR1 and CDR2 from the germline V gene are SGHNT and YYREEE (reference sequence). The V and J ends lost 0 bases and 1 base respectively, with 10 bases between them. This CDR3 spans 15 amino acids. CDR3 residues: CASSLGAGSNYGYTF. The CDR3 region has the DNA TGTGCCAGCAGCTTGGGTGCAGGGAGTAACTATGGCTACACCTTC.

This clone occurred once. The chain combines TRBV5-1 with TRBJ2-5; D is possibly TRBD1 (6 bases). The CDR3 length is 17 residues. Germline CDR1 reads SGHRS; CDR2 reads YFSETQ. V gave up 0 bases and J gave up 2 bases, with 17 bases separating them. The CDR3 region is CASSLGLTGLGQETQYF. The CDR3 coding sequence is TGCGCCAGCAGCTTGGGACTCACAGGGCTGGGGCAAGAGACCCAGTACTTC.

The chain is built from TRBV5-8 and TRBJ2-5; TRBD1 matches 8 bases. Germline CDR1 is SGHTS and CDR2 is YDEGEE. Trimming cost V 4 bases and J 4 bases; bases outside gene matches: 6. The CDR3 length is 14 residues. In nucleotides, the CDR3 is TGTGCCAGCAGCCTGTGGACAGGGAGAGAGACCCAGTACTTC. Translated: CASSLWTGRETQYF.

The chain uses TRBV5-5 and TRBJ1-2, with D possibly TRBD1 on 6 matching bases. V was cut by 0 bases and J by 6 bases, with 12 bases left in between. Germline assignment: CDR1 SGHKS and CDR2 YYEKEE (reference sequence). This CDR3 is built from 14 residues. In DNA form, the CDR3 reads TGTGCCAGCAGCTTGGAGGGGGAGGGGAATGGCTACACCTTC. This translates into CASSLEGEGNGYTF. The full variable domain, rest sourced from reference TRBV5-5 and TRBJ1-2, is DAGVTQSPTHLIKTRGQQVTLRCSPISGHKSVSWYQQVLGQGPQFIFQYYEKEERGRGNFPDRFSARQFPNYSSELNVNALLLGDSALYLCASSLEGEGNGYTFGSGTRLTVV.

As DNA, the CDR3 is TGTGCCAGCAGCTACGGGACAGGGATCCCAGATGGCTACACCTTC. It encodes CASSYGTGIPDGYTF. V is TRBV6-5 and J is TRBJ1-2; 9 bases align to TRBD1. V trimming: 6 bases; J trimming: 6 bases; junction bases outside the gene matches: 11. CDR1 and CDR2 (germline): MNHEY, SVGAGI. The CDR3 is 15 residues long.

The V call is TRBV9, the J call TRBJ1-1; D possibly corresponds to TRBD1 (5 bases). Germline V gives CDR1 SGDLS, CDR2 YYNGEE. The length of the CDR3 is 13 residues. V was trimmed by 4 bases and J by 1 base, leaving 8 bases between them. The CDR3 protein is CASSNTGNTEAFF. The CDR3 DNA reads as TGTGCCAGCAGCAATACAGGGAACACTGAAGCTTTCTTT.

The gene calls are TRBV9 and TRBJ2-3, with D possibly being TRBD2 (6 bases). CDR3 length equals 19 residues. Trimming left V 0 bases short and J 1 base short, with 21 bases between. Germline V gene sequence: CDR1 SGDLS, CDR2 YYNGEE. CDR3 nucleotide sequence: TGTGCCAGCAGCGTAGGGGGAAGTCGGCGGGACGACGGCACAGATACGCAGTATTTT. Protein product: CASSVGGSRRDDGTDTQYF. Variable domain in full (rest from reference TRBV9 and TRBJ2-3): DSGVTQTPKHLITATGQRVTLRCSPRSGDLSVYWYQQSLDQGLQFLIQYYNGEERAKGNILERFSAQQFPDLHSELNLSSLELGDSALYFCASSVGGSRRDDGTDTQYFGPGTRLTVL.

This chain links TRBV5-4 with TRBJ1-1; D is perhaps TRBD1 (5 bases). Germline assignment: CDR1 SGHNT and CDR2 YYREEE (reference sequence). The CDR3 spans 14 residues. Trimming cost V 2 bases and J 3 bases, with 11 bases left between them. The CDR3 here is CASSLGDGDTEAFF. CDR3 nucleotide sequence: TGTGCCAGCAGCTTAGGGGACGGGGACACTGAAGCTTTCTTT.

The chain links TRBV13 to TRBJ2-7; 8 bases match TRBD2. Germline trimming cut 5 bases from V and 5 bases from J; bases unmatched to any gene: 8. Germline lookup yields CDR1 PRHDT and CDR2 FYEKMQ (reference sequence). This CDR3 spans 14 amino acids. This CDR3 is CASSLSGVMDEQYF. In nucleotides, the CDR3 is TGTGCCAGCAGCCTTAGCGGGGTAATGGACGAGCAGTACTTC. The whole variable domain, filled in from reference TRBV13 and TRBJ2-7, reads AAGVIQSPRHLIKEKRETATLKCYPIPRHDTVYWYQQGPGQDPQFLISFYEKMQSDKGSIPDRFSAQQFSDYHSELNMSSLELGDSALYFCASSLSGVMDEQYFGPGTRLTVT.

The CDR3 DNA reads TGTGCCAGCAGTGAGGGGTATGGAAACACCATATATTTT. It is translated as CASSEGYGNTIYF. The chain employs TRBV6-1 and TRBJ1-3; D is unresolved. The CDR3 sequence is 13 residues long. With 3 bases removed from V and 3 bases from J, the gap between germline ends came to 6 bases. Germline V gene lookup returns CDR1 MNHNS and CDR2 SASEGT.

The CDR3 region is CASSSLPDRVNYGYTF. The CDR3 DNA sequence: TGTGCCAGCAGCTCCCTCCCCGACAGGGTCAACTATGGCTACACCTTC. This rearrangement joins TRBV7-9 to TRBJ1-2; 7 bases are shared with TRBD1. CDR1 and CDR2 from the germline V gene are SEHNR and FQNEAQ (reference sequence). This CDR3 is 16 amino acids long. The V segment lost 4 bases and the J segment 2 bases; nucleotides outside the gene matches: 10.

V gene TRBV13 combines with J gene TRBJ2-1, with 8 bases lining up with TRBD2. Trimming removed 4 bases from V and 4 bases from J; junction bases left unmatched: 3. The CDR3 runs to 14 residues. CDR1 is PRHDT, CDR2 FYEKMQ, per germline (reference sequence). Here the CDR3 DNA reads TGTGCCAGCAGCTCTTCTAGCGGGTACAATGAGCAGTTCTTC. It codes for CASSSSSGYNEQFF.

This chain uses TRBV5-8 with TRBJ1-1; D might be TRBD1 (6 bases). V was pared by 3 bases and J by 1 base, with 16 bases between. Looked up from germline, CDR1 is SGHTS and CDR2 is YDEGEE. The CDR3 has 16 residues. DNA for the CDR3: TGTGCCAGCAGCTCAAAAGGGGGACGGACGAACACTGAAGCTTTCTTT. Protein product: CASSSKGGRTNTEAFF.